These 7 T cell receptor beta chains came from one sample sequenced in a study of T cells after yellow fever vaccination. Via MiXCR, TCRdb re-called the 5' RACE reads, giving one row per CDR3 protein. The sample lists about 400,000 distinct CDR3 sequences, over 5% occurring once. Sequencing was performed on PBMCs, taken 5 days after the yellow fever booster vaccination. These receptors were taken from a man between 25 and 39 years old who received the YFV17D yellow fever vaccine.

V usage is TRBV7-2 and J usage is TRBJ2-7; 10 bases map to TRBD1. The germline gives CDR1 SGHTA, CDR2 FQGNSA. The V and J ends lost 0 bases and 7 bases, in that order; junction bases with no gene match: 12. This CDR3 has 17 residues. CDR3 in DNA: TGTGCCAGCAGCTTAGCCCCGACAGGGGGCGAGACAGGAGAGCAGTACTTC. Amino acids: CASSLAPTGGETGEQYF.

In its sample, this clonotype was seen a few times. J is TRBJ2-3 and V is TRBV20-1; TRBD2 matches at 13 bases. This CDR3 comprises 15 residues. The J segment lost 2 bases and the V segment lost 6 bases, leaving 5 bases of the junction unmatched. Germline CDR1 is DFQATT and CDR2 is SNEGSKA (reference sequence). This CDR3 reads CSAGTSGAVTDTQYF. The CDR3 DNA reads as TGCAGTGCAGGGACTAGCGGGGCCGTCACAGATACGCAGTATTTT.

The chain joins TRBV5-1 to TRBJ2-3; 10 bases match TRBD2. CDR1 is SGHRS and CDR2 is YFSETQ in the germline V gene. This CDR3 spans 16 amino acids. V gave up 7 bases and J gave up 4 bases; unmatched junction bases: 12. The CDR3 coding sequence is TGCGCCAGCGCCATAGCCCTAGCGGGAGCGGCAGATACGCAGTATTTT. Its protein is CASAIALAGAADTQYF.

Points on this clonotype: One end of the junction does not line up with germline, which may come from a read error. V usage is TRBV4-2 and J usage is TRBJ1-2; D perhaps matches TRBD1 (6 bases). This CDR3 region has 14 residues. Germline V CDR1 and CDR2: LGHNA, YNFKEQ. In DNA, the CDR3 is TGTGCCAGCAGCCCAGACAGGCTGAACTATGGCTTCACCTTC. Residues: CASSPDRLNYGFTF.

This clonotype was seen many times. The chain recombines TRBV29-1 with TRBJ2-2; D might be TRBD1 or TRBD2, each matching 5 bases. The V end lost 6 bases, the J end lost 6 bases, and 14 bases lay between the germline ends. Germline V gene lookup returns CDR1 SQVTM and CDR2 ANQGSEA. The CDR3 is 13 amino acids. This CDR3 reads CSVARDGPGELFF. The CDR3 region has the DNA TGCAGCGTCGCCCGGGACGGTCCCGGGGAGCTGTTTTTT.

In its sample, this clonotype was seen a few times. CDR3 nucleotide sequence: TGTAGCGGAGGAAAGACTGGAAACACCATATATTTT. Translated, it gives CSGGKTGNTIYF. The chain couples TRBV30 to TRBJ1-3; the D is unclear. The CDR3 runs 12 residues. Germline CDR1 and CDR2: GTSNPN and SVGIG (reference sequence).

This clonotype was detected a few times. V is TRBV14 and J is TRBJ2-7, with D tentatively TRBD1 (6 bases). The CDR3 length is 11 residues. Deletions cut 5 bases from V and 12 bases from J, with 14 bases between. CDR1 and CDR2 (germline): SGHDN, FVKESK. The CDR3: CASSTGQSLYF. In DNA, the CDR3 is TGTGCCAGCAGCACAGGACAGTCTCTGTACTTC.